Given below is one TCR beta chain in context. Losses at the gene ends were 3 bases for V and 4 bases for J; bases not matched to a gene: 8. The germline gives CDR1 SGHRS, CDR2 YFSETQ. The CDR3 contains 16 residues. This sample is drawn from a study of blood T cell repertoires in COVID-19. About the study: Sites across the United States, Italy and Spain contributed samples from acute and convalescent COVID-19. Sample material is recorded as cDNA or gDNA derived from T cells, B-cell-depleted T cells, or PBMCs.

This table comes from immunoSEQ multiplex PCR, and its TCRdb copy is limited to in-frame clones, with some not included. Among 55,000 to 65,000 clones listed, 65% to 80% were seen once. The V and J genes are TRBV5-1 and TRBJ1-1, with 11 bases matching TRBD1. The TCR comes from a man aged 60 to 69 with acute or convalescent COVID-19. Sequencing input: peripheral blood. The CDR3 DNA reads as TGCGCCAGCAGCTCGGGACAGGGGGGCGTTGGCACTGAAGCTTTCTTT. Its protein is CASSSGQGGVGTEAFF.